The 7 T cell receptor beta chains presented below share a single source sample, sequenced in a study of blood T cell repertoires in COVID-19. Profiled with immunoSEQ multiplex PCR; TCRdb holds only in-frame clones, not every one. The table has about 50,000 clones, about 84% seen once. Sequencing was done on a sample of peripheral blood. The receptors come from a man between 60 and 75 years old with acute or convalescent COVID-19.

This chain links TRBV7-6 with TRBJ1-2; unclear D gene. The CDR3 length is 16 residues. The V end was cut by 7 bases, the J end by 1 base, with 19 bases between. Germline-derived CDR1 and CDR2 are SGHVS and FNYEAQ. In DNA form, the CDR3 reads TGTGCCAGCACCCCGGGATCTGGGGATATTAACTATGGCTACACCTTC. Translated, it gives CASTPGSGDINYGYTF. The full variable domain, completed using reference TRBV7-6 and TRBJ1-2, is GAGVSQSPRYKVTKRGQDVALRCDPISGHVSLYWYRQALGQGPEFLTYFNYEAQQDKSGLPNDRFSAERPEGSISTLTIQRTEQRDSAMYRCASTPGSGDINYGYTFGSGTRLTVV.

The table lists this clone with a few counts. The chain recombines TRBV11-2 with TRBJ1-1; no clear D. This CDR3 is built from 12 residues. In germline, CDR1 is SGHAT, CDR2 FQNNGV. Trimming took off 1 base at V and 6 bases at J, with 6 bases between the two ends. The CDR3 is CASSLAGPEAFF. The CDR3, as DNA: TGTGCCAGCAGCTTAGCGGGTCCTGAAGCTTTCTTT.

The rearrangement joins TRBV5-1 to TRBJ2-1; 14 bases line up with TRBD2. Trimming cost V 0 bases and J 10 bases; bases outside gene matches: 9. Germline V gene data show CDR1 as SGHRS and CDR2 as YFSETQ. The CDR3 runs 17 residues. CDR3 residues: CASSLAPTSGGAKEQFF. In DNA, the CDR3 is TGCGCCAGCAGCTTGGCCCCGACTAGCGGGGGGGCTAAGGAGCAGTTCTTC.

The chain recombines TRBV4-2 with TRBJ2-1; D is unclear. The V end lost 0 bases, the J end lost 4 bases, and 10 bases lay between the germline ends. The length of the CDR3 is 15 residues. Per germline, CDR1 LGHNA and CDR2 YNFKEQ. CDR3 in amino acids: CASSQEVETYNEQFF. CDR3 DNA sequence: TGTGCCAGCAGCCAAGAGGTGGAGACTTACAATGAGCAGTTCTTC.

A single count supports this clone. This chain uses TRBV29-1 with TRBJ1-5; D unclear. The length of the CDR3 is 13 residues. Germline CDR1 SQVTM, CDR2 ANQGSEA. The V end lost 0 bases, the J end lost 8 bases, and 11 bases lay between the germline ends. The CDR3 loop reads CSVEEIRGEPQHF. In DNA form, the CDR3 reads TGCAGCGTTGAAGAGATACGTGGAGAGCCCCAGCATTTT.

This clone was detected only a few times. This sequence joins TRBV6-4 and TRBJ1-1, with D maybe TRBD1 (6 bases). This CDR3 is 14 amino acids long. The germline CDR1 and CDR2 sequences are MRHNA and SNTAGT. Trimming removed 6 bases from V and 5 bases from J, with 16 bases in between. The CDR3 reads CASRNTNRDTEAFF. The CDR3 DNA reads TGTGCCAGCAGGAACACTAACAGGGATACTGAAGCTTTCTTT.

The J gene is TRBJ1-4, the V gene TRBV9; no definite D call. The V gene lost 0 bases and the J gene lost 5 bases, with 11 bases spanning the gap. The CDR3 covers 15 residues. The germline V gene has CDR1 SGDLS and CDR2 YYNGEE. Here the CDR3 DNA reads TGTGCCAGCAGCGTAGAAAACAGCCCCAATGAAAAACTGTTTTTT. It codes for CASSVENSPNEKLFF.